The present T cell receptor (beta chain) was sequenced within a study of blood T cell repertoires in COVID-19. Background on the study: Specimens from acute and convalescent COVID-19 originated in the United States, Italy and Spain. In each case, the material was cDNA or gDNA derived from T cells, B-cell-depleted T cells, or PBMCs.

The table came from immunoSEQ multiplex PCR; TCRdb's copy has only in-frame clones and leaves some out. The sample lists some 270,000 clones, approximately 90% occurring once. Recruitment covered 25 or so US areas and drew participants whose ages spanned roughly 18 to 100 years. Cohort allocation depended upon clinical history that participants reported. The ends were cut back, 0 bases at V and 4 bases at J, with 10 bases in the middle. Germline CDR1 is SGHRS and CDR2 is YFSETQ. The CDR3 totals 15 residues. The chain has TRBV5-1 and TRBJ2-2; no clear D. The origin of this receptor is a woman aged 25 to 39 with acute COVID-19. Sequenced material: PBMCs or T cells enriched from blood (not recorded which). CDR3 amino acids: CASSLADAVTGELFF. CDR3 bases: TGCGCCAGCAGCTTGGCCGACGCGGTCACCGGGGAGCTGTTTTTT.